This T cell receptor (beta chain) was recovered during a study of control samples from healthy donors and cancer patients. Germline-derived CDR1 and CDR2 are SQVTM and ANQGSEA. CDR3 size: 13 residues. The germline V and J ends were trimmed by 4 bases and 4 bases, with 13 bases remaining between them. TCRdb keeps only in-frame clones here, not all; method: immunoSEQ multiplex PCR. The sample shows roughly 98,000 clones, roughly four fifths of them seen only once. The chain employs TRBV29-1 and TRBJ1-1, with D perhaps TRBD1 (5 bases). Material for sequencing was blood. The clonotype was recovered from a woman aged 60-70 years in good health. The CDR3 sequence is CSVADSPATEAFF. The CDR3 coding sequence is TGCAGCGTTGCCGACAGTCCTGCCACTGAAGCTTTCTTT.